The rows below give T cell receptor beta chains drawn from one sample of a study of vaccination and CD4 T cells after COVID-19. Each CDR3 protein gets one entry after TCRdb re-called the PCR reads with MiXCR. The sample yields approximately 15,000 distinct CDR3 sequences, approximately 55% seen once. The antigens these receptors bind are not known. The input for sequencing was CD4+ T cells from blood, cultured in vitro, taken before SARS-CoV-2 vaccination. Every receptor here comes from a human donor who had recovered from COVID-19. Each CDR3 is given with its conserved first and last residue. Each record gives: clone size, J gene, D gene, V gene, CDR3 protein, CDR3 DNA. D genes are given only for firm matches. The size of a clone is reported for some rows only, either as once, few or many, or as a class for expanded clones.

abundance: few
j_gene: TRBJ1-1
d_gene: .
v_gene: TRBV20-1
CDR3aa: CSARDVTVTEAFF
CDR3nt: TGCAGTGCTAGAGACGTGACAGTCACTGAAGCTTTCTTT

abundance: .
j_gene: TRBJ2-7
d_gene: TRBD2
v_gene: TRBV2
CDR3aa: CASNPGTSGGKSSYEQYF
CDR3nt: TGTGCCAGCAACCCGGGGACTAGCGGGGGGAAGAGCTCCTACGAGCAGTACTTC

abundance: .
j_gene: TRBJ1-2
d_gene: TRBD1
v_gene: TRBV14
CDR3aa: CASSRRGNYGYTF
CDR3nt: TGTGCCAGCAGCCGCAGGGGGAACTATGGCTACACCTTC

abundance: .
j_gene: TRBJ1-2
d_gene: TRBD1
v_gene: TRBV7-2
CDR3aa: CASSFFLGQGAINYTF
CDR3nt: TGTGCCAGCAGCTTTTTCCTCGGACAGGGGGCTATTAACTACACCTTC

abundance: .
j_gene: TRBJ1-5
d_gene: .
v_gene: TRBV20-1
CDR3aa: CSARLDSNQPQHF
CDR3nt: TGCAGTGCCCGACTTGACAGCAATCAGCCCCAGCATTTT

abundance: few
j_gene: TRBJ2-5
d_gene: TRBD2
v_gene: TRBV20-1
CDR3aa: CSAREPLRGGRETQYF
CDR3nt: TGCAGTGCTAGAGAACCCCTGCGGGGGGGCCGGGAGACCCAGTACTTC

abundance: .
j_gene: TRBJ1-5
d_gene: .
v_gene: TRBV5-6
CDR3aa: CASSQGGWGNQPQHF
CDR3nt: TGTGCCAGCAGTCAAGGCGGTTGGGGCAATCAGCCCCAGCATTTT

abundance: .
j_gene: TRBJ1-1
d_gene: .
v_gene: TRBV12-3/TRBV12-4
CDR3aa: CASSGDWNRNTEAFF
CDR3nt: TGTGCCAGCAGTGGCGACTGGAACAGGAACACTGAAGCTTTCTTT

abundance: few
j_gene: TRBJ2-5
d_gene: TRBD1
v_gene: TRBV7-2
CDR3aa: CASSPRTGGLETQYF
CDR3nt: TGTGCCAGCAGCCCTCGGACAGGGGGCCTAGAGACCCAGTACTTC

abundance: medium-sized
j_gene: TRBJ2-2
d_gene: .
v_gene: TRBV11-2
CDR3aa: CASSLVSSPGTGELFF
CDR3nt: TGTGCCAGCAGCTTAGTATCCTCCCCGGGGACCGGGGAGCTGTTTTTT

abundance: .
j_gene: TRBJ1-4
d_gene: .
v_gene: TRBV7-2
CDR3aa: CASSPVIRVGEKLFF
CDR3nt: TGTGCCAGCAGCCCGGTCATCAGGGTTGGTGAAAAACTGTTTTTT

abundance: few
j_gene: TRBJ1-1
d_gene: .
v_gene: TRBV7-2
CDR3aa: CASSKQGPNTEAFF
CDR3nt: TGTGCCAGCAGCAAACAGGGACCGAACACTGAAGCTTTCTTT

abundance: .
j_gene: TRBJ1-1
d_gene: .
v_gene: TRBV2
CDR3aa: CASRRATEAFF
CDR3nt: TGTGCCAGCAGGAGGGCCACTGAAGCTTTCTTT

abundance: .
j_gene: TRBJ2-2
d_gene: .
v_gene: TRBV7-3
CDR3aa: CASSPWQGAGELFF
CDR3nt: TGTGCCAGCAGCCCTTGGCAGGGAGCCGGGGAGCTGTTTTTT

abundance: .
j_gene: TRBJ1-5
d_gene: TRBD1
v_gene: TRBV19
CDR3aa: CASSTTTGQGSSNQPQHF
CDR3nt: TGTGCCAGTAGTACCACGACGGGACAGGGTAGTAGCAATCAGCCCCAGCATTTT

abundance: .
j_gene: TRBJ2-5
d_gene: .
v_gene: TRBV19
CDR3aa: CASSIKGQKKETQYF
CDR3nt: TGTGCCAGTAGTATAAAAGGACAGAAGAAAGAGACCCAGTACTTC

abundance: few
j_gene: TRBJ1-2
d_gene: TRBD1
v_gene: TRBV7-6
CDR3aa: CASSLVLFRTGLPSYGYTF
CDR3nt: TGTGCCAGCAGCTTAGTTCTCTTCCGGACAGGCCTTCCTTCATATGGCTACACCTTC

abundance: .
j_gene: TRBJ2-7
d_gene: .
v_gene: TRBV20-1
CDR3aa: CSASYDRTYEQYF
CDR3nt: TGCAGTGCTAGTTACGACCGTACCTACGAGCAGTACTTC

abundance: .
j_gene: TRBJ2-1
d_gene: TRBD2
v_gene: TRBV7-9
CDR3aa: CASSFPGLGGSEQFF
CDR3nt: TGTGCCAGCAGCTTCCCGGGACTAGGAGGGAGTGAGCAGTTCTTC

abundance: .
j_gene: TRBJ1-2
d_gene: TRBD1
v_gene: TRBV6-1
CDR3aa: CASRPGTGGIGYTF
CDR3nt: TGTGCCAGCAGGCCCGGGACAGGGGGCATTGGCTACACCTTC

abundance: .
j_gene: TRBJ1-1
d_gene: TRBD1
v_gene: TRBV29-1
CDR3aa: CSVSRGGANTEAFF
CDR3nt: TGCAGCGTTTCCAGGGGGGGCGCTAACACTGAAGCTTTCTTT

abundance: .
j_gene: TRBJ2-1
d_gene: .
v_gene: TRBV11-2
CDR3aa: CASSFSRTTLYNEQFF
CDR3nt: TGTGCCAGCAGCTTTTCCCGGACCACTTTGTACAATGAGCAGTTCTTC

abundance: few
j_gene: TRBJ2-1
d_gene: .
v_gene: TRBV27
CDR3aa: CASSLTSASYNEQFF
CDR3nt: TGTGCCAGCAGTTTAACCAGCGCCTCCTACAATGAGCAGTTCTTC

abundance: .
j_gene: TRBJ1-1
d_gene: .
v_gene: TRBV12-3/TRBV12-4
CDR3aa: CASRKNTEAFF
CDR3nt: TGTGCCAGCAGGAAGAACACTGAAGCTTTCTTT

abundance: .
j_gene: TRBJ2-2
d_gene: .
v_gene: TRBV4-3
CDR3aa: CASSQEGVRELFF
CDR3nt: TGCGCCAGCAGCCAAGAAGGAGTCCGGGAGCTGTTTTTT

abundance: .
j_gene: TRBJ2-5
d_gene: .
v_gene: TRBV27
CDR3aa: CASSRAHRTGAAQYF
CDR3nt: TGTGCCAGCAGTCGCGCCCACCGGACGGGGGCGGCCCAGTACTTC

abundance: .
j_gene: TRBJ1-1
d_gene: TRBD1
v_gene: TRBV19
CDR3aa: CASSSTGDTEAFF
CDR3nt: TGTGCCAGTAGTTCGACAGGGGACACTGAAGCTTTCTTT

abundance: few
j_gene: TRBJ2-5
d_gene: .
v_gene: TRBV6-2/TRBV6-3
CDR3aa: CASSRPKETQYF
CDR3nt: TGTGCCAGCAGTCGTCCTAAGGAGACCCAGTACTTC